Presented here are 9 T cell receptor beta chains from one specimen sequenced in a study of cytomegalovirus exposure and HLA in healthy donors. PCR primers comprised 60 Vbeta and 13 Jbeta primers. Produced via immunoSEQ multiplex PCR; TCRdb's table is partial and in-frame only. Among 140,000 to 150,000 clones listed, about 82% were seen once. Material: PBMCs. The receptors here all came from a male donor in good health and CMV-seronegative.

V and J are TRBV19 and TRBJ2-1; possible D gene TRBD2, 6 bases. CDR3 size: 13 residues. The V end lost 5 bases, the J end lost 10 bases, and 15 bases lay between the germline ends. CDR1 LNHDA and CDR2 SQIVND come from the germline V gene (reference sequence). The CDR3 nucleotides read TGTGCCAGTAGTTCCAAGACGGGAGCGGAGCAGTTCTTC. This encodes CASSSKTGAEQFF.

V is TRBV6-1 and J is TRBJ2-5; 9 nucleotides match TRBD1. Germline loops: CDR1 MNHNS, CDR2 SASEGT. CDR3 size: 14 residues. V trimming: 5 bases; J trimming: 5 bases; junction bases outside the gene matches: 6. CDR3 in amino acids: CASSPGTGSETQYF. Here the CDR3 DNA reads TGTGCCAGCAGTCCCGGGACAGGGTCCGAGACCCAGTACTTC.

This rearrangement joins TRBV7-9 to TRBJ1-6, with TRBD1 matching 7 bases. Looked up from germline, CDR1 is SEHNR and CDR2 is FQNEAQ (reference sequence). Trimming removed 3 bases from V and 6 bases from J; junction bases left unmatched: 5. This CDR3 is 15 amino acids long. For the CDR3, the DNA is TGTGCCAGCAGCTTTCAAGGGACAGCTAATTCACCCCTCCACTTT. Its translation: CASSFQGTANSPLHF.

CDR3: CASSLQMNTEAFF. The CDR3 nucleotides are TGCGCCAGCAGTCTCCAGATGAACACTGAAGCTTTCTTT. The rearrangement uses TRBV10-2 and TRBJ1-1; D not certain. Germline V CDR1 and CDR2: WSHSY, SAAADI. The CDR3 loop spans 13 amino acids. Trimming pared 5 bases from V and 0 bases from J, leaving 7 bases between.

The chain combines TRBV7-8 with TRBJ2-6; D call uncertain. Trimming removed 0 bases from V and 2 bases from J, with 11 bases in between. CDR3 length equals 17 residues. Germline V gives CDR1 SGHVS, CDR2 FQNEAQ. CDR3 sequence (DNA): TGTGCCAGCAGCTTAGCCCCTTACGGAGCTGGGGCCAACGTCCTGACTTTC. Translation gives CASSLAPYGAGANVLTF.

V gene TRBV6-5 combines with J gene TRBJ2-1; 10 nucleotides match TRBD2. The CDR3 runs to 16 residues. Germline-derived CDR1 and CDR2 are MNHEY and SVGAGI. V was pared by 4 bases and J by 3 bases, with 6 bases of the junction left unmatched. CDR3: CASSSLAGGLYNEQFF. For the CDR3, the DNA is TGTGCCAGCAGTTCCTTAGCGGGGGGCCTCTACAATGAGCAGTTCTTC.

This chain uses TRBV10-3 with TRBJ2-3, with a possible D match to TRBD2 (6 bases). Trimming left V 3 bases short and J 3 bases short, with 16 bases between. Germline CDR1 reads ENHRY; CDR2 reads SYGVKD. The CDR3 contains 16 residues. The CDR3, as DNA: TGTGCCATCAGTGATCCTCCGGGACTCGTTACAGATACGCAGTATTTT. Translated: CAISDPPGLVTDTQYF.

The chain links TRBV19 to TRBJ1-1; no clear D. Germline values: CDR1 LNHDA, CDR2 SQIVND (reference sequence). Trimming removed 3 bases at V and 0 bases at J, with 5 bases between. The CDR3 is 13 residues long. The CDR3 nucleotides are TGTGCCAGTAGTATGAGCATGAACACTGAAGCTTTCTTT. It codes for CASSMSMNTEAFF. Combining the CDR3 with reference TRBV19 and TRBJ1-1 gives the whole variable domain DGGITQSPKYLFRKEGQNVTLSCEQNLNHDAMYWYRQDPGQGLRLIYYSQIVNDFQKGDIAEGYSVSREKKESFPLTVTSAQKNPTAFYLCASSMSMNTEAFFGQGTRLTVV.

The V and J genes are TRBV19 and TRBJ1-4; maybe TRBD1 (6 bases). There are 15 residues in the CDR3. In germline, CDR1 is LNHDA, CDR2 SQIVND (reference sequence). V was clipped by 3 bases and J by 3 bases, with 11 bases between them. CDR3 protein: CASSIQGHPNEKLFF. As DNA, the CDR3 is TGTGCCAGTAGTATCCAGGGGCACCCTAATGAAAAACTGTTTTTT.